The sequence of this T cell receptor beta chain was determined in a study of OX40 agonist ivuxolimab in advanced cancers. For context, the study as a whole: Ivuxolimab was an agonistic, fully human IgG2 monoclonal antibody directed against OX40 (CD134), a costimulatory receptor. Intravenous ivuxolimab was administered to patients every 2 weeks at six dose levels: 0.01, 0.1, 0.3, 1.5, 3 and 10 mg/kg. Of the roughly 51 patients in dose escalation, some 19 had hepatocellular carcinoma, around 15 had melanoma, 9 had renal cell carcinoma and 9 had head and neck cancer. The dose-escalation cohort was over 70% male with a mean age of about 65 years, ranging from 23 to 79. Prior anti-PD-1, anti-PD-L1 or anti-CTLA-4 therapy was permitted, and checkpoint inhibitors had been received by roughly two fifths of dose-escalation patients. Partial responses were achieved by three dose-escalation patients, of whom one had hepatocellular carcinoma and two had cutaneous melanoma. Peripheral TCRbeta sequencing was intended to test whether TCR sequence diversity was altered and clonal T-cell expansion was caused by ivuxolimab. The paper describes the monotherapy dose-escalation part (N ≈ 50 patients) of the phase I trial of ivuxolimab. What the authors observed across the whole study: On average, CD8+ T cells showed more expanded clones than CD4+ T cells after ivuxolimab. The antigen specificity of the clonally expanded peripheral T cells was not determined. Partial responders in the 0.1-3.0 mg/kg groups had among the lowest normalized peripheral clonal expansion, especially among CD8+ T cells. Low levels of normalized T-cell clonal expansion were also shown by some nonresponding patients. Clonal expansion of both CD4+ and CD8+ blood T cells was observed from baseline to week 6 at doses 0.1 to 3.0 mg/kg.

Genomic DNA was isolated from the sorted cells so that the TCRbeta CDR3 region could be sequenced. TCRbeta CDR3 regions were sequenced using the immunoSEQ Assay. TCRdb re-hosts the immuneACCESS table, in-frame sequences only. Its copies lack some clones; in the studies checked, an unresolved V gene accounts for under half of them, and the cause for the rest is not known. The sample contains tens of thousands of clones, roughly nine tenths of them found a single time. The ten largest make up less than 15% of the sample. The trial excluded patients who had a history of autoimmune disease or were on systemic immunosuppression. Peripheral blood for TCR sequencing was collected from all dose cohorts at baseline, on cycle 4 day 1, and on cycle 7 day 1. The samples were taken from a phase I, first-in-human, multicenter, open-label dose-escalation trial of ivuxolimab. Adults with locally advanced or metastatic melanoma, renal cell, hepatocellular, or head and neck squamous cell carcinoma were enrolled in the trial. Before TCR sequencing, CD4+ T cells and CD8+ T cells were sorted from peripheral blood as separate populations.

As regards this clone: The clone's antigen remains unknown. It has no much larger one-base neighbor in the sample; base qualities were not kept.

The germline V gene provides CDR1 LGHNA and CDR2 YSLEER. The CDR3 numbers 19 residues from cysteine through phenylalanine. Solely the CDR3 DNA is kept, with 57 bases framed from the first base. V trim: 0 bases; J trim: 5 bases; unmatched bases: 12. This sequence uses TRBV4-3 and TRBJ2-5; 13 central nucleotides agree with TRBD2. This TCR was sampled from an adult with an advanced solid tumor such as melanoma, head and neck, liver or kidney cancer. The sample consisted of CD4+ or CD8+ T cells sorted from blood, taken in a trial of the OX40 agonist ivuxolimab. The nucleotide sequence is TGCGCCAGCAGCCAAGATAACAAACTAGCGGGAGGGCCAGGGGAGACCCAGTACTTC. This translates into CASSQDNKLAGGPGETQYF.